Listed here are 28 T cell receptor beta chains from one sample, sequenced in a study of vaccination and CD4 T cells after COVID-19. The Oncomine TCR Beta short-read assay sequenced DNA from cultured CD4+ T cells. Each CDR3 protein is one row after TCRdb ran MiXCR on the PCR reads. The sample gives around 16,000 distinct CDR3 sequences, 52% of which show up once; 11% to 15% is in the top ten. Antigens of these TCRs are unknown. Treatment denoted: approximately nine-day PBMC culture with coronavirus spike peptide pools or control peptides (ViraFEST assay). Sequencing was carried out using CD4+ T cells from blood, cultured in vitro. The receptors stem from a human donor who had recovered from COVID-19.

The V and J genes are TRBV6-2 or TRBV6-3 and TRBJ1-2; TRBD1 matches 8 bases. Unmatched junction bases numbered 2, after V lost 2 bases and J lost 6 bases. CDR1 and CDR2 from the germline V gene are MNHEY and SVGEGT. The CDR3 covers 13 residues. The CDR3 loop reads CASSYRTGNGYTF. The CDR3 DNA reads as TGTGCCAGCAGTTACAGGACAGGGAATGGCTACACCTTC.

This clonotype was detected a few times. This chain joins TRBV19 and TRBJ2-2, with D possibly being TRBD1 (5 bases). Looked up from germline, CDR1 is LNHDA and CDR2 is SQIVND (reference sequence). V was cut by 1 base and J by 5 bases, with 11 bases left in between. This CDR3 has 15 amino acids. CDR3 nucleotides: TGTGCCAGTAGTATAGTTAAAACAGGAACCGGGGAGCTGTTTTTT. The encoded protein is CASSIVKTGTGELFF. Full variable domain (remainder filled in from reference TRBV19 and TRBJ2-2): DGGITQSPKYLFRKEGQNVTLSCEQNLNHDAMYWYRQDPGQGLRLIYYSQIVNDFQKGDIAEGYSVSREKKESFPLTVTSAQKNPTAFYLCASSIVKTGTGELFFGEGSRLTVL.

Written as DNA, the CDR3 is TGTGCCAGTAGTGACAGGGGGCGCGAGCAGTACTTC. Amino acid sequence: CASSDRGREQYF. The chain links TRBV19 to TRBJ2-7; 10 bases map to TRBD1. The ends lost 5 bases at V and 6 bases at J; junction bases unmatched: 1. Germline V gene lookup returns CDR1 LNHDA and CDR2 SQIVND (reference sequence). CDR3 size: 12 residues.

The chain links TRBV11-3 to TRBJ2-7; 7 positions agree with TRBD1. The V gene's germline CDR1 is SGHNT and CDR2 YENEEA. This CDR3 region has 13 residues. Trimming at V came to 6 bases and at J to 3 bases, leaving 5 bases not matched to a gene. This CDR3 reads CASSRQGGYEQYF. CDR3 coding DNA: TGTGCCAGCAGTAGACAGGGTGGCTACGAGCAGTACTTC.

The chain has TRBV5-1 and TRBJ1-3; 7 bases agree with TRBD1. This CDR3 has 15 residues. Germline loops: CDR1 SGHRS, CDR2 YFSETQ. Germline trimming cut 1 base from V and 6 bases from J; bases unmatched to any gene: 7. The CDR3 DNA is TGCGCCAGCAGCTTGACAGGGGACGGGTCAAACACCATATATTTT. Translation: CASSLTGDGSNTIYF.

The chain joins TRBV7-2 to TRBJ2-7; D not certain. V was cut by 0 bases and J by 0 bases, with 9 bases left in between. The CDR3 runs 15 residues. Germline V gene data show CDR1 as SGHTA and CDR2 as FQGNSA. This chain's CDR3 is CASSLARLSSYEQYF. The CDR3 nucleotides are TGTGCCAGCAGCTTAGCCAGATTGAGCTCCTACGAGCAGTACTTC.

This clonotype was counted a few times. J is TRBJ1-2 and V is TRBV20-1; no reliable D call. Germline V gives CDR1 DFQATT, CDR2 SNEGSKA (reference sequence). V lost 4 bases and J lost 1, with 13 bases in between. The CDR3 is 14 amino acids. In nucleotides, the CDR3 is TGCAGTGCTACCTCTCCCAGTGTTAACTATGGCTACACCTTC. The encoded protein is CSATSPSVNYGYTF.

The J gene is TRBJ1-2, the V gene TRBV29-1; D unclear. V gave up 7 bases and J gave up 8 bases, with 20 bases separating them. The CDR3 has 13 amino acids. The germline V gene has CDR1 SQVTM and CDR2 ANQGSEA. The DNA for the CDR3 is TGCAGCGCGTCGTTGACGCTCCTGAGAGGCTACACCTTC. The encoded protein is CSASLTLLRGYTF. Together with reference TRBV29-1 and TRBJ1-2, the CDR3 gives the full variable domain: SAVISQKPSRDICQRGTSLTIQCQVDSQVTMMFWYRQQPGQSLTLIATANQGSEATYESGFVIDKFPISRPNLTFSTLTVSNMSPEDSSIYLCSASLTLLRGYTFGSGTRLTVV.

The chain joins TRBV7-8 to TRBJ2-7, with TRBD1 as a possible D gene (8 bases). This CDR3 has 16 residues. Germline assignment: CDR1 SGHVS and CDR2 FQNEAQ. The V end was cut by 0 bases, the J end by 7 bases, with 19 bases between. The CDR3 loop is CASSLAAWTGRGEQYF. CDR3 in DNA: TGTGCCAGCAGCTTAGCGGCCTGGACAGGGAGGGGAGAGCAGTACTTC.

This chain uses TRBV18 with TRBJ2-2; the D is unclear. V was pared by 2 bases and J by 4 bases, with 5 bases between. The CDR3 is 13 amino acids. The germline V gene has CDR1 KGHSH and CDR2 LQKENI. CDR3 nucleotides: TGTGCCAGCTCACCAGACCGCACCGGGGAGCTGTTTTTT. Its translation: CASSPDRTGELFF.

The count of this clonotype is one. CDR3 sequence: CASSLTGLQDSNQPQHF. For the CDR3, the DNA is TGTGCCAGCAGCTTGACGGGACTCCAAGATAGCAATCAGCCCCAGCATTTT. The chain is built from TRBV7-9 and TRBJ1-5; TRBD1 is a possible D gene (5 bases). The germline V gene encodes CDR1 SEHNR and CDR2 FQNEAQ (reference sequence). Deletions cut 3 bases from V and 0 bases from J, with 15 bases between. There are 17 residues in the CDR3.

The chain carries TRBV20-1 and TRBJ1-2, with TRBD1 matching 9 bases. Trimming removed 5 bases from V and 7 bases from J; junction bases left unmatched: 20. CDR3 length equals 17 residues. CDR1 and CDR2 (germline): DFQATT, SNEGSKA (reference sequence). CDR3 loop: CSARNPIFGTGFFGYTF. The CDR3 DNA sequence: TGCAGTGCTCGAAACCCTATTTTCGGGACAGGGTTTTTTGGCTACACCTTC.

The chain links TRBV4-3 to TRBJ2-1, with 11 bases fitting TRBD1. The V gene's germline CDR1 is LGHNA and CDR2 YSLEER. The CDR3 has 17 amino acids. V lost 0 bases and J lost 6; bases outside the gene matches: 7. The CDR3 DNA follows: TGCGCCAGCAGCCAAGAGAGTACCGGGACAGGGGGCAATGAGCAGTTCTTC. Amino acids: CASSQESTGTGGNEQFF.

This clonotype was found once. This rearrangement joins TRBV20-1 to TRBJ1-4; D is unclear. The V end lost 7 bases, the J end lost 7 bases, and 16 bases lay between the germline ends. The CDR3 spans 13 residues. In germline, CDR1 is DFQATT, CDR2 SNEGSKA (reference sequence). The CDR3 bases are TGCAGTGTTCTTGGCGAAGCAAGTGAAAAACTGTTTTTT. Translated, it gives CSVLGEASEKLFF.

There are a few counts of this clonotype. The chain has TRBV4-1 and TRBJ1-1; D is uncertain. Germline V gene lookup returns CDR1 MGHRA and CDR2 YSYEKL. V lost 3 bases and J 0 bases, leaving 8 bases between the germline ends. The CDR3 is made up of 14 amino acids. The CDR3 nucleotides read TGCGCCAGCAGCCATCCACTGATGAACACTGAAGCTTTCTTT. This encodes CASSHPLMNTEAFF.

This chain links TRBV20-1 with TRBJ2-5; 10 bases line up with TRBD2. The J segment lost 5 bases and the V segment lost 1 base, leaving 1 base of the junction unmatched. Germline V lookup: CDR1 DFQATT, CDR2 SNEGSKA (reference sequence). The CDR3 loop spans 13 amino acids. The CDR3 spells CSARVAGGETQYF. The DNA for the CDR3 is TGCAGTGCTAGAGTAGCGGGAGGCGAGACCCAGTACTTC.

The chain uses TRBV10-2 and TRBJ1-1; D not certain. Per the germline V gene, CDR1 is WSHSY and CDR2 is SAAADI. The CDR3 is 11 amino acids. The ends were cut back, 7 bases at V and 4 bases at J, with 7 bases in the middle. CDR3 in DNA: TGCGCCAGCACTAGTAGCACTGAAGCTTTCTTT. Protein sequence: CASTSSTEAFF.

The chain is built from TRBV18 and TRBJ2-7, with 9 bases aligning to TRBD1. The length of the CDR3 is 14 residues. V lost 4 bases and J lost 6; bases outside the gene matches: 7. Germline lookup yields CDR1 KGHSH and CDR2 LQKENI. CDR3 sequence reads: CASSRDRGGSEQYF. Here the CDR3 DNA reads TGTGCCAGCTCACGCGACAGGGGGGGAAGCGAGCAGTACTTC.

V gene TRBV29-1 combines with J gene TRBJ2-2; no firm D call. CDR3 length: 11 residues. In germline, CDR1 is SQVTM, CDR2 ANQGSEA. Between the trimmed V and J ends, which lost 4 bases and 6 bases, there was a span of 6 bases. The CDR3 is CSVGGAGELFF. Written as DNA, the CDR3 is TGCAGCGTTGGTGGGGCCGGGGAGCTGTTTTTT.

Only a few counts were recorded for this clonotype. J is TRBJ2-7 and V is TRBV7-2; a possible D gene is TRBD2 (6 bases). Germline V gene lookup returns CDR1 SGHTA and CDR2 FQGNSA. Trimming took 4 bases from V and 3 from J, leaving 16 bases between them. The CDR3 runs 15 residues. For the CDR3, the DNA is TGTGCCAGCAGCTACGGCGGGACTGCCCTCTACGAGCAGTACTTC. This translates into CASSYGGTALYEQYF.

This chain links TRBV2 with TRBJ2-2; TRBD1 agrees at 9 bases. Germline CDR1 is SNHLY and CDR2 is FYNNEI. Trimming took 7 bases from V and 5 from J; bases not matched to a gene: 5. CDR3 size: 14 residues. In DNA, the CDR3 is TGTGCCAGCATCGGGACAGGGTGGACCGGGGAGCTGTTTTTT. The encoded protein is CASIGTGWTGELFF. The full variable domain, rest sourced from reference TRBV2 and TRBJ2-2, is EPEVTQTPSHQVTQMGQEVILRCVPISNHLYFYWYRQILGQKVEFLVSFYNNEISEKSEIFDDQFSVERPDGSNFTLKIRSTKLEDSAMYFCASIGTGWTGELFFGEGSRLTVL.

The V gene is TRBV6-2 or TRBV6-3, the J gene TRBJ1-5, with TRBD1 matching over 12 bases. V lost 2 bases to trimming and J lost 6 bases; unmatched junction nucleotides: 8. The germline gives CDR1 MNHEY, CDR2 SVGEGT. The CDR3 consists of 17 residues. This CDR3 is CASSYLWGQGASQPQHF. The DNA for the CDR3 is TGTGCCAGCAGTTACCTTTGGGGACAGGGGGCCAGTCAGCCCCAGCATTTT.

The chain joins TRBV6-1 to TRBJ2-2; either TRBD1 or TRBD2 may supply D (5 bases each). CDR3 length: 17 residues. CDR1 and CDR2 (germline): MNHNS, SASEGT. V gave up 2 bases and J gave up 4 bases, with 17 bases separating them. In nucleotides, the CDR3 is TGTGCCAGCAGTGAATTTTTCCCAGGGACGGGCACCGGGGAGCTGTTTTTT. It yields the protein CASSEFFPGTGTGELFF.

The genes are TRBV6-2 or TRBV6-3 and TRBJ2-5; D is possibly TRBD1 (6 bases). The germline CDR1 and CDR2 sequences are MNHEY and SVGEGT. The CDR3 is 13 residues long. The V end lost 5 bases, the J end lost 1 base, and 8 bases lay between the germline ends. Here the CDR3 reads CASSMDSQETQYF. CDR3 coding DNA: TGTGCCAGCAGTATGGACAGCCAAGAGACCCAGTACTTC.

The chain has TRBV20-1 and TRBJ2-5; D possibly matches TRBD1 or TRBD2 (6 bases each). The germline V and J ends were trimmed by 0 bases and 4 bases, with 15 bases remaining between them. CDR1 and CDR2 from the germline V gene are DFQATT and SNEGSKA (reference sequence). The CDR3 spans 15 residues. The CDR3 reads CSARDPRGPGETQYF. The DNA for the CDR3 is TGCAGTGCTAGAGATCCCCGGGGGCCAGGAGAGACCCAGTACTTC.

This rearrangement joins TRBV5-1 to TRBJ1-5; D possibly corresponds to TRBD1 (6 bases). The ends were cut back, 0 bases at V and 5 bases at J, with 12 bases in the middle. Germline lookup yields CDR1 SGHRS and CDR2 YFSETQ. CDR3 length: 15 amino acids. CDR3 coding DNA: TGCGCCAGCAGCTTGGTGGGGGCGACCGATCAGCCCCAGCATTTT. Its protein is CASSLVGATDQPQHF.

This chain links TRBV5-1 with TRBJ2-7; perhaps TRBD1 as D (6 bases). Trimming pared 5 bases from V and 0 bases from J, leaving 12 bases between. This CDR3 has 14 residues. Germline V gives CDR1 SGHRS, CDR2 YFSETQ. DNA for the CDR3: TGCGCCAGCAGGTCAGGGGCCTCCTCCTACGAGCAGTACTTC. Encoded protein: CASRSGASSYEQYF.

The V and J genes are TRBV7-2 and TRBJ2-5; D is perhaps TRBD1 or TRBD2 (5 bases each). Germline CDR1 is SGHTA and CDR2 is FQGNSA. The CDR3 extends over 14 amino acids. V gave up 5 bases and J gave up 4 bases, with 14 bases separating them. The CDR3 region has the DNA TGTGCCAGCAGCGAACGCCGGGGCGGAGAGACCCAGTACTTC. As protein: CASSERRGGETQYF.